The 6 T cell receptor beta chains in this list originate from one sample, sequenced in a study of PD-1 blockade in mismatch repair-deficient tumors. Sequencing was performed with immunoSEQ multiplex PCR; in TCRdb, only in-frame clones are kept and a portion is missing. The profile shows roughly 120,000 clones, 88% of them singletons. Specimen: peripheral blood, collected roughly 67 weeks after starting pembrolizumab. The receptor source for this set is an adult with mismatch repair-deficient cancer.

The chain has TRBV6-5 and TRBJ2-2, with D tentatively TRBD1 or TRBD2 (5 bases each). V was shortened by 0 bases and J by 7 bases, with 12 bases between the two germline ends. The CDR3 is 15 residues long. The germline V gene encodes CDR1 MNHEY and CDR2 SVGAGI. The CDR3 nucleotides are TGTGCCAGCAGTTACTCGGGACCAGCTTTCGGGGAGCTGTTTTTT. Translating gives CASSYSGPAFGELFF.

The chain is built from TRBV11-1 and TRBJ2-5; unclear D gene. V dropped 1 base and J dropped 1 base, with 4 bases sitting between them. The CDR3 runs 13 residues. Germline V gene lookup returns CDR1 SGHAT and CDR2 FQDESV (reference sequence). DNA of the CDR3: TGTGCCAGCAGCTTAGACAGCCAAGAGACCCAGTACTTC. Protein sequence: CASSLDSQETQYF. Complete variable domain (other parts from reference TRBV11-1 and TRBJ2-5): EAEVAQSPRYKITEKSQAVAFWCDPISGHATLYWYRQILGQGPELLVQFQDESVVDDSQLPKDRFSAERLKGVDSTLKIQPAELGDSAMYLCASSLDSQETQYFGPGTRLLVL.

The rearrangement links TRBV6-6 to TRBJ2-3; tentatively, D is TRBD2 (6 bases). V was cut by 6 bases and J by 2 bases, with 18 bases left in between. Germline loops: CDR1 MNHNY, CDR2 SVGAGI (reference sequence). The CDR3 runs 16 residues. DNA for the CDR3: TGTGCCAGCAGGACCAATATGGGGGGTTTCACAGATACGCAGTATTTT. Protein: CASRTNMGGFTDTQYF.

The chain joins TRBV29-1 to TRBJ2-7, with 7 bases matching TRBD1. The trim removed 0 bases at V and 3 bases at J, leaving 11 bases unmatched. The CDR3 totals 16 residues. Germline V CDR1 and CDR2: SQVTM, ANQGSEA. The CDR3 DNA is TGCAGCGTTGAAGAAGGCCGGTCAGGGGGAAACTACGAGCAGTACTTC. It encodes CSVEEGRSGGNYEQYF.

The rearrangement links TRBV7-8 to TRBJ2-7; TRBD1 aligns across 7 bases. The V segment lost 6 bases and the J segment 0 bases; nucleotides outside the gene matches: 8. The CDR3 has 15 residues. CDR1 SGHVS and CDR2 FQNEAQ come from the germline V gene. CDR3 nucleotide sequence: TGTGCCAGCAGTTACGGACAGGCGAGCTCCTACGAGCAGTACTTC. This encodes CASSYGQASSYEQYF. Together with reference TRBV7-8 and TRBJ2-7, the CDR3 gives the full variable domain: GAGVSQSPRYKVAKRGQDVALRCDPISGHVSLFWYQQALGQGPEFLTYFQNEAQLDKSGLPSDRFFAERPEGSVSTLKIQRTQQEDSAVYLCASSYGQASSYEQYFGPGTRLTVT.

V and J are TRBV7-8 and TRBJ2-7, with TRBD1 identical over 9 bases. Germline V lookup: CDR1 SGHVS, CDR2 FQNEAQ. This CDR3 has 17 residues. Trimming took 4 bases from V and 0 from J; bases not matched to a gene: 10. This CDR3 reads CASSSLGQGTSSYEQYF. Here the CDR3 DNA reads TGTGCCAGCAGCTCCCTCGGACAGGGGACGAGCTCCTACGAGCAGTACTTC.